A selection of T cell receptor beta chains follows, all from one sample in a study of technical replicates of blood from a handful of donors. The data were produced by immunoSEQ multiplex PCR, yet TCRdb's version contains in-frame clones alone and is incomplete. This sample has tens of thousands of clones; about 86% occur once, and the top ten carry roughly 4.5%. Input material: PBMCs. The receptor set was obtained from a human donor in good health. Some clones in this sample may be carry-over from other donors' samples. The conserved cysteine and the conserved F or W are not part of the CDR3 here.

ASSEGDRVTYEQY	TRBV6-1	TRBJ2-7
ASSLVASGSREQY	TRBV5-4	TRBJ2-7
ASSQQGAANEKLF	TRBV4-3	TRBJ1-4
ASSQEPPGLAGVGQETQY	TRBV4-1	TRBJ2-5
ASRYTSGANVLT	TRBV13	TRBJ2-6
ASSTTGTEWELF	TRBV5-1	TRBJ2-2
ASSYEGAYEQY	TRBV27	TRBJ2-7
ASNRDSPSTDTQY	TRBV2	TRBJ2-3
ASNRGELPNTGELF	TRBV11-2	TRBJ2-2
ASRTGGRAYEQY	TRBV28	TRBJ2-7
ASSLPTSGDHTGELF	TRBV7-3	TRBJ2-2
ASSSTTSGITDTQY	TRBV13	TRBJ2-3
ASRGQGVYQPQH	TRBV19	TRBJ1-5
ASSAVSMSYEQY	TRBV6-1	TRBJ2-7
ASSPPLGQGAGDTQY	TRBV18	TRBJ2-3
SIAASGRATDTQY	TRBV29-1	TRBJ2-3
ASSPGTGTLYEQY	TRBV18	TRBJ2-7
ASSYSGLGAYEQY	TRBV6-5	TRBJ2-7
ASSQGHFTEAF	TRBV6-5	TRBJ1-1
ASKYLAGGPPDTQY	TRBV5-1	TRBJ2-3
ASSLGQGLGNSPLH	TRBV5-1	TRBJ1-6
ASSRDRGNEKLF	TRBV4-2	TRBJ1-4
ASSQDRDSRYRYT	TRBV4-1	TRBJ1-2